This is a list of T cell receptor beta chains from one sample in a study of cytomegalovirus exposure and HLA in healthy donors. Generated by immunoSEQ multiplex PCR, the TCRdb table keeps only in-frame clones and is missing some. The sample has about 150,000 clones, over 75% seen once. Sequencing was carried out using PBMCs. All receptors derive from a woman aged 40 to 50 in good health and CMV-seropositive. The CDR3 runs from the conserved cysteine through the conserved F or W. D genes are given only for firm matches. Not every row has a clone size; where given, it reads once, few, many or a size class.

j_call | v_call | clone_size | d_call | cdr3_aa | cdr3_nt
TRBJ2-7 | TRBV27 | . | TRBD2 | CASSLSGSGIYEQYF | TGTGCCAGCAGTTTATCGGGTAGCGGGATCTACGAGCAGTACTTC
TRBJ2-3 | TRBV2 | . | TRBD2 | CASSGLAGELDTQYF | TGTGCCAGCAGTGGGTTAGCGGGAGAGTTGGATACGCAGTATTTT
TRBJ1-4 | TRBV2 | few | . | CASGIIQDATNEKLFF | TGTGCCAGCGGAATTATACAGGATGCAACTAATGAAAAACTGTTTTTT
TRBJ1-5 | TRBV9 | . | . | CASSVGEGNQPQHF | TGTGCCAGCAGCGTAGGCGAGGGCAATCAGCCCCAGCATTTT
TRBJ2-7 | TRBV29-1 | . | TRBD2 | CSVERGPYEQYF | TGCAGCGTCGAGCGGGGACCCTACGAGCAGTACTTC
TRBJ2-7 | TRBV6-5 | . | . | CASSSNTQAYEQYF | TGTGCCAGCAGTTCAAATACACAGGCCTACGAGCAGTACTTC
TRBJ2-5 | TRBV13 | . | . | CASSSSRFGRGIQETQYF | TGTGCCAGCAGCTCCTCGCGATTTGGCCGCGGCATCCAAGAGACCCAGTACTTC
TRBJ1-1 | TRBV19 | . | TRBD1 | CASSASQGAVNTEAFF | TGTGCCAGTTCCGCATCCCAGGGGGCCGTGAACACTGAAGCTTTCTTT
TRBJ2-7 | TRBV7-6 | few | TRBD2 | CASSFQGTSGYEQYF | TGTGCCAGCAGCTTCCAAGGGACTAGCGGATACGAGCAGTACTTC
TRBJ2-2 | TRBV6-6 | . | TRBD1 | CASIKGGTGNTGELFF | TGTGCCAGCATCAAAGGGGGGACAGGGAACACCGGGGAGCTGTTTTTT
TRBJ2-3 | TRBV28 | . | TRBD2 | CASSLVSGRGTDTQYF | TGTGCCAGCAGTTTGGTAAGCGGGAGGGGCACAGATACGCAGTATTTT
TRBJ2-7 | TRBV9 | once | . | CASSVGLQEGTYEQYF | TGTGCCAGCAGCGTAGGTCTGCAGGAGGGGACCTACGAGCAGTACTTC
TRBJ2-3 | TRBV5-1 | . | TRBD2 | CASSPNLAGVTDTQYF | TGCGCCAGCAGCCCCAATCTAGCGGGAGTAACAGATACGCAGTATTTT
TRBJ1-1 | TRBV7-8 | . | . | CASSPSGTEAFF | TGTGCCAGCAGCCCCTCAGGGACTGAAGCTTTCTTT
TRBJ2-7 | TRBV27 | . | . | CASSPSWDYEQYF | TGTGCCAGCAGTCCTAGCTGGGACTACGAGCAGTACTTC
TRBJ2-7 | TRBV28 | few | . | CASSSPDYLLPEQYF | TGTGCCAGCAGTTCCCCGGACTATCTTCTTCCCGAGCAGTACTTC
TRBJ2-7 | TRBV7-3 | . | TRBD2 | CASSPGAGGGYEQYF | TGTGCCAGCAGCCCGGGAGCGGGAGGTGGCTACGAGCAGTACTTC
TRBJ2-3 | TRBV7-2 | . | TRBD2 | CASSLTGGTDTQYF | TGTGCCAGCAGCCTTACCGGGGGGACAGATACGCAGTATTTT
TRBJ2-3 | TRBV9 | . | . | CASSLSGPSTDTQYF | TGTGCCAGCAGCCTTAGCGGTCCTAGCACAGATACGCAGTATTTT
TRBJ2-1 | TRBV30 | . | TRBD2 | CAWRVGLAVYNEQFF | TGTGCCTGGAGGGTGGGACTAGCGGTTTACAATGAGCAGTTCTTC
TRBJ2-6 | TRBV27 | . | . | CASSSPRGGLGGANVLTF | TGTGCCAGCAGTTCCCCGAGAGGGGGTTTGGGCGGGGCCAACGTCCTGACTTTC
TRBJ2-1 | TRBV7-3 | . | TRBD2 | CASSLLGTSNEQFF | TGTGCCAGCAGCTTGCTTGGGACTAGCAATGAGCAGTTCTTC
TRBJ1-2 | TRBV10-3 | . | TRBD1 | CAISESAGGYEYGYTF | TGTGCCATCAGTGAGTCGGCAGGGGGATACGAGTATGGCTACACCTTC
TRBJ2-7 | TRBV2 | . | TRBD1 | CASNRDRSGEQYF | TGTGCCAGCAATCGGGACAGATCGGGGGAGCAGTACTTC
TRBJ2-3 | TRBV30 | . | TRBD1 | CASTGAVTDTQYF | TGTGCCTCTACAGGGGCAGTCACAGATACGCAGTATTTT
TRBJ2-1 | TRBV19 | . | TRBD1 | CASSSLDRGYEQFF | TGTGCCAGTAGTTCCTTGGACAGGGGCTATGAGCAGTTCTTC
TRBJ1-2 | TRBV2 | . | TRBD1 | CASSGQGRGYGYTF | TGTGCCAGCAGTGGACAGGGGAGGGGGTATGGCTACACCTTC
TRBJ1-2 | TRBV5-1 | . | TRBD1 | CASSGALPGGHYGYTF | TGCGCCAGCAGCGGGGCCCTTCCAGGGGGCCACTATGGCTACACCTTC
TRBJ1-5 | TRBV25-1 | once | . | CASWGGGKNQPQHF | TGTGCCAGCTGGGGAGGGGGGAAAAATCAGCCCCAGCATTTT
TRBJ2-3 | TRBV6-5 | few | TRBD1 | CASRLQGPDTQYF | TGTGCCAGCAGATTACAGGGGCCAGATACGCAGTATTTT
TRBJ2-2 | TRBV7-7 | . | TRBD1 | CASSSGTGSTGGLFF | TGTGCCAGCAGCTCGGGGACAGGCTCCACCGGGGGGCTGTTTTTT
TRBJ1-4 | TRBV7-8 | . | . | CASSFRVREKLFF | TGTGCCAGCAGCTTCCGGGTCCGCGAAAAACTGTTTTTT
TRBJ2-5 | TRBV7-3 | . | TRBD2 | CASSLTKAGVGETQYF | TGTGCCAGCAGCTTGACCAAAGCGGGGGTAGGAGAGACCCAGTACTTC
TRBJ2-1 | TRBV5-4 | . | . | CASSFAGLRTSGNEQFF | TGTGCCAGCAGCTTTGCGGGTTTGCGGACCTCTGGTAATGAGCAGTTCTTC
TRBJ2-2 | TRBV5-1 | . | . | CASSRVEGRTGELFF | TGCGCCAGCAGCAGGGTGGAGGGAAGGACCGGGGAGCTGTTTTTT
TRBJ2-1 | TRBV10-3 | . | TRBD2 | CAISARLAGPYNEQFF | TGTGCCATCAGCGCTAGGTTAGCGGGCCCTTACAATGAGCAGTTCTTC
TRBJ1-2 | TRBV19 | . | . | CASSLRVPNYGYTF | TGTGCCAGTAGTCTCCGGGTCCCTAACTATGGCTACACCTTC
TRBJ2-7 | TRBV18 | . | . | CASSPDSYGSYEQYF | TGTGCCAGCTCACCTGACAGCTACGGCTCCTACGAGCAGTACTTC
TRBJ2-7 | TRBV10-3 | . | TRBD1 | CAISSGQGYEQYF | TGTGCCATCAGCTCCGGACAGGGCTACGAGCAGTACTTC
TRBJ1-2 | TRBV2 | . | TRBD1 | CASGQETYGYTF | TGTGCCAGCGGACAGGAAACCTATGGCTACACCTTC
TRBJ2-1 | TRBV19 | . | TRBD2 | CASSIREGLFNEQFF | TGTGCCAGTAGTATCCGGGAGGGCCTTTTCAATGAGCAGTTCTTC
TRBJ1-2 | TRBV14 | . | . | CASSQDLGARGYTF | TGTGCCAGCAGCCAAGATCTGGGGGCGCGAGGCTACACCTTC
TRBJ1-1 | TRBV10-1 | . | TRBD1 | CASSAQQGTTEAFF | TGCGCCAGCAGCGCTCAACAGGGGACAACGGAAGCTTTCTTT
TRBJ2-1 | TRBV5-1 | few | TRBD2 | CASSLRASGEQFF | TGCGCCAGCAGCTTGAGGGCTAGCGGTGAGCAGTTCTTC
TRBJ2-7 | TRBV5-1 | . | TRBD2 | CASSLRGSSGRNNEQYF | TGCGCCAGCAGCTTAAGGGGAAGTAGCGGGAGGAACAACGAGCAGTACTTC
TRBJ1-4 | TRBV5-1 | . | . | CASSLVGEKLFF | TGCGCCAGCAGCTTGGTCGGGGAAAAACTGTTTTTT
TRBJ1-4 | TRBV4-1 | . | . | CASSSPGTTNEKLFF | TGCGCCAGCAGCTCACCAGGGACAACTAATGAAAAACTGTTTTTT
TRBJ2-7 | TRBV5-4 | . | . | CASSRGGPGDYEQYF | TGTGCCAGCAGCAGGGGGGGTCCCGGGGACTACGAGCAGTACTTC
TRBJ1-1 | TRBV30 | . | . | CAWSVQGGKNTEAFF | TGTGCCTGGAGTGTACAGGGAGGGAAGAACACTGAAGCTTTCTTT
TRBJ2-7 | TRBV30 | . | TRBD2 | CAWSVLAGVGEQYF | TGTGCCTGGAGTGTACTAGCGGGAGTGGGCGAGCAGTACTTC
TRBJ1-4 | TRBV30 | . | . | CAWSVSNEKLFF | TGTGCCTGGAGTGTTAGTAATGAAAAACTGTTTTTT
TRBJ1-5 | TRBV27 | . | . | CASRRVRDQPQHF | TGTGCCAGCAGAAGAGTGAGGGATCAGCCCCAGCATTTT
TRBJ2-7 | TRBV9 | . | . | CASSVASANEQYF | TGTGCCAGCAGCGTAGCTAGCGCCAACGAGCAGTACTTC
TRBJ2-3 | TRBV11-2 | once | TRBD1 | CASSLVGTGGRSPTDTQYF | TGTGCCAGCAGCTTAGTAGGGACAGGGGGTAGGTCGCCCACAGATACGCAGTATTTT
TRBJ2-2 | TRBV27 | . | TRBD1 | CASSPRDRESGELFF | TGTGCCAGCAGTCCCCGGGACAGGGAGAGCGGGGAGCTGTTTTTT
TRBJ2-3 | TRBV5-1 | . | . | CASSFVGGGDTQYF | TGCGCCAGCAGCTTTGTGGGAGGTGGAGATACGCAGTATTTT
TRBJ1-1 | TRBV7-8 | . | . | CASSLDGRGAFF | TGCGCCAGCAGCTTAGACGGCCGGGGAGCTTTCTTT